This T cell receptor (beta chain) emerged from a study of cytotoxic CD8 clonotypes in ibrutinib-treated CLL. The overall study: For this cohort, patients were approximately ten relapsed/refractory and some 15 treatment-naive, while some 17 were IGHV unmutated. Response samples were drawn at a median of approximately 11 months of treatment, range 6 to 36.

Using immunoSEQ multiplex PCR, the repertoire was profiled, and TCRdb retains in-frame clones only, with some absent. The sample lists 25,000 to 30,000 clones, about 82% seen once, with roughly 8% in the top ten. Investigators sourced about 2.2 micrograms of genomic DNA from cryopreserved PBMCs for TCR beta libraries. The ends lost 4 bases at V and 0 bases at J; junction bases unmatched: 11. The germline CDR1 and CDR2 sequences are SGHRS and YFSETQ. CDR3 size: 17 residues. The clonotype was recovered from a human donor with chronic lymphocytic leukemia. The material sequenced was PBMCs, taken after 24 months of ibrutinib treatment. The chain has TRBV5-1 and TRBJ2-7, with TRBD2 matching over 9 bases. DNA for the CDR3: TGCGCCAGCAGCAACGGTAAGACTAGCGGAAACTCCTACGAGCAGTACTTC. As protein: CASSNGKTSGNSYEQYF.